This record looks at one T cell receptor beta chain sequence and its context. Antigen unknown. This record comes from a study of T cell responses to AZD1222 COVID-19 vaccine. The study's findings and limits: Spike as a whole was targeted by vaccine-associated CD4 TCRs, dominant at 160-218 and 743-854.

Sequencing used immunoSEQ multiplex PCR; TCRdb keeps in-frame clones, though not all of them. Here the sample spans 89,000 or so clones, about 89% being singletons. V dropped 10 bases and J dropped 4 bases, with 19 bases sitting between them. The CDR3 contains 14 residues. Per the germline V gene, CDR1 is MDHEN and CDR2 is SYDVKM. Sequences were derived from peripheral blood, sampled 28 days after the second AZD1222 dose. The rearrangement joins TRBV28 to TRBJ2-5; D might be TRBD2 (6 bases). The TCR comes from an adult who received the AZD1222 COVID-19 vaccine. The CDR3 DNA is TGTGCCACTAAGCGGAAGGAGGGGTCAGAGACCCAGTACTTC. As protein: CATKRKEGSETQYF.